The entry that follows covers one T cell receptor beta chain sequence. This specimen belongs to a study of blood T cell repertoires in COVID-19. In the study's own analysis: Counts of nucleated cells, estimated from reference gene primer amplification, were obtained. The assay was immunoSEQ multiplex PCR, and TCRdb's table has in-frame clones only and misses some. That table gives V, J and clone size, and the DNA gave D and trimming. The sample holds around 180,000 clones, approximately 79% seen once. The germline V gene has CDR1 KGHSH and CDR2 LQKENI. The CDR3 contains 13 residues. Trimming shortened V by 8 bases and J by 5 bases, and 12 bases separated the two germline ends.

The clonotype was recovered from a man in his sixties with active or convalescent COVID-19. Sequencing was done on a sample of peripheral blood. The chain is built from TRBV18 and TRBJ2-2, with TRBD1 as a possible D gene (5 bases). The CDR3 sequence: CASGLGATGELFF. DNA for the CDR3: TGTGCCAGCGGCCTAGGGGCGACCGGGGAGCTGTTTTTT.